The T cell receptor beta chain described here comes from a study of T cell responses to AZD1222 COVID-19 vaccine. Study-wide points: White British donors predominated, females outnumbered males, and clonal diversity was possibly underestimated. Repertoires in all cases were sampled only once the peak T cell response had passed.

The germline V gene encodes CDR1 SGHAT and CDR2 FQNNGV. CDR3 length: 13 residues. V was trimmed by 1 base and J by 5 bases, leaving 8 bases between them. This clone was seen just once. Its specificity is unknown. Sequencing used immunoSEQ multiplex PCR; TCRdb keeps in-frame clones, though not all of them. The repertoire holds 80,000 to 100,000 clones, around 88% seen once, with around a tenth in the top ten. The clonotype comes from an adult who received the AZD1222 COVID-19 vaccine. This chain uses TRBV11-2 with TRBJ2-5, with no clear D. This material consisted of peripheral blood, taken 28 days after the second AZD1222 dose. This CDR3 reads CASSLAGLETQYF. In DNA form, the CDR3 reads TGTGCCAGCAGCTTAGCTGGGTTGGAGACCCAGTACTTC.